One sample yielded the 5 T cell receptor beta chains listed below, sequenced in a study of blood T cell repertoires in COVID-19. TCRdb's copy holds only in-frame clones and misses some; the assay was immunoSEQ multiplex PCR. The repertoire consists of over 110,000 clones, with about 91% occurring once and the leading ten covering about 28%. Sample: peripheral blood. Receptor source: a human donor in a cohort sampled during active COVID-19.

The rearrangement links TRBV7-9 to TRBJ1-2, with 7 bases matching TRBD1. With V trimmed by 1 base and J by 5 bases, 4 bases remained unmatched. Germline CDR1 reads SEHNR; CDR2 reads FQNEAQ (reference sequence). The CDR3 length is 14 residues. The CDR3 nucleotides are TGTGCCAGCAGCTTAGTTGGGACAGCATATGGCTACACCTTC. As protein: CASSLVGTAYGYTF.

This sequence joins TRBV6-4 and TRBJ2-3, with TRBD2 matching 13 bases. V was clipped by 5 bases and J by 6 bases; unmatched bases: 5. The CDR3 is 15 residues long. Germline V CDR1 and CDR2: MRHNA, SNTAGT. The CDR3 sequence: CASSRTSGGTDTQYF. The CDR3 DNA is TGTGCCAGCAGTCGGACTAGCGGGGGTACGGATACGCAGTATTTT.

The V gene is TRBV5-6, the J gene TRBJ1-2; TRBD1 matches 7 bases. Germline values: CDR1 SGHDT, CDR2 YYEEEE. The CDR3 totals 15 residues. Unmatched junction bases numbered 8, after V lost 3 bases and J lost 3 bases. In DNA, the CDR3 is TGTGCCAGCAGCTCCTGGACAGGAGGCTACTATGGCTACACCTTC. This sequence encodes CASSSWTGGYYGYTF.

The chain combines TRBV19 with TRBJ1-1, with TRBD1 matching over 9 bases. The length of the CDR3 is 16 residues. Germline values: CDR1 LNHDA, CDR2 SQIVND (reference sequence). J was trimmed by 2 bases and V by 4 bases; bases with no gene match: 8. The CDR3: CASSTPGQGFNTEAFF. The CDR3 coding sequence is TGTGCCAGTAGTACCCCGGGACAGGGATTTAACACTGAAGCTTTCTTT.

The V and J genes are TRBV27 and TRBJ1-2; 8 nucleotides align to TRBD1. The CDR3 consists of 12 residues. The V segment lost 7 bases and the J segment 4 bases; nucleotides outside the gene matches: 2. Germline CDR1 is MNHEY and CDR2 is SMNVEV (reference sequence). The CDR3 nucleotides read TGTGCCAGCAAAGGACAGGGCTATGGCTACACCTTC. This codes for CASKGQGYGYTF.